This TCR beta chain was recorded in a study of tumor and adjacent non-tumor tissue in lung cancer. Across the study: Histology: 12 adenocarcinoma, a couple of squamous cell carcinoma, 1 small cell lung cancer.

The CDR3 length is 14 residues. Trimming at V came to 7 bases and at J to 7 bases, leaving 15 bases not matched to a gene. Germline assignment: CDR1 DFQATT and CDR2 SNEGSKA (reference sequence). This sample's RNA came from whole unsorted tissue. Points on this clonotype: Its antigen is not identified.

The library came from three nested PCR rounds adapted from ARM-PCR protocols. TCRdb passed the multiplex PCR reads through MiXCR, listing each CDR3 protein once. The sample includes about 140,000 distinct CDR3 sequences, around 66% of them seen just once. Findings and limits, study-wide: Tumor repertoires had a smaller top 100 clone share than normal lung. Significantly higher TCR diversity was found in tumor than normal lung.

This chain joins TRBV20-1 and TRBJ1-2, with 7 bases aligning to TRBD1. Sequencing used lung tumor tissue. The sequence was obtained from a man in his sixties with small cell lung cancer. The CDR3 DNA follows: TGCAGTGTTATACAGTACAGGGGATTGTCTGGCTACACCTTC. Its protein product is CSVIQYRGLSGYTF.